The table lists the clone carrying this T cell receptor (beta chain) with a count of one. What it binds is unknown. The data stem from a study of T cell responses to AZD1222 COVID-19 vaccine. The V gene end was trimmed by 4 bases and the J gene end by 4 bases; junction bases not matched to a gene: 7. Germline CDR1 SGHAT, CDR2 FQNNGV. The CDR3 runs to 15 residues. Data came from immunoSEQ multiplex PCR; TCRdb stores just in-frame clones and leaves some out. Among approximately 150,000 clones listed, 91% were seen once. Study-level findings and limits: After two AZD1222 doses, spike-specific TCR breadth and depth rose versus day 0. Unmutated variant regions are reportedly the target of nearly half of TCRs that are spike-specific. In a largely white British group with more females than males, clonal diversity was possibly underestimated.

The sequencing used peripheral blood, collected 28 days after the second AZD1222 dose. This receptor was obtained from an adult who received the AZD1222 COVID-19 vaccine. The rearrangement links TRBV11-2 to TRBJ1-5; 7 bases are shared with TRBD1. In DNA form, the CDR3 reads TGTGCCAGCAGCTCGATACAGGGGAATAATCAGCCCCAGCATTTT. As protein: CASSSIQGNNQPQHF.